This T cell receptor (beta chain) is from a study of CD8 T cells in Susac syndrome. RNA in amounts of roughly 0.5 to 1 ug was reverse transcribed with random hexamers. By means of immunoSEQ multiplex PCR, TCR beta CDR3 spanning 54 Vbeta and 13 Jbeta underwent amplification. In TCRdb, the immunoSEQ multiplex PCR reads were re-called with MiXCR into one record per CDR3 protein. The sample has 350,000 to 550,000 distinct CDR3 sequences, more than 80% seen once. CDR1 and CDR2 (germline): MNHNS, SASEGT. The CDR3 contains 17 residues. The V and J ends lost 4 bases and 2 bases, in that order; junction bases with no gene match: 11. Peripheral blood CD8+ and CD4+ T cells were profiled by TCR beta sequencing. In contrast to the negatively isolated CD8+ and CD4+ T cells, TEMRA cells were FACS-enriched.

The clonotype comes from a human donor with multiple sclerosis. V gene TRBV6-1 combines with J gene TRBJ1-1; the match to TRBD1 covers 9 bases. The sample taken for sequencing was CD8+ T cells from PBMCs. CDR3 coding DNA: TGTGCCAGCAGTGCTACCGGGACAGGGTATCCTAACACTGAAGCTTTCTTT. This encodes CASSATGTGYPNTEAFF.